The next 28 T cell receptor delta chains were all read from a single sample in a study of gamma-delta chains in newborns, infants, children. TCRdb re-analyzed the reads via CATT. The sample records thousands of delta-chain clones, 2% to 2.5% being singletons. Sample: blood. Source of these receptors: a child who was a newborn, infant or young child, either healthy, febrile or measles-vaccinated (not recorded which).

Only a few counts were recorded for this clone. Since a far larger clone is one base different, this is likely a read error. Different DNA sequences within this sample yield the same CDR3. This chain uses TRDV1 with TRDJ1; the match to TRDD3 covers 9 bases. From germline, CDR1 is TSWWSYY and CDR2 QGS. The CDR3 is 21 amino acids. The CDR3 DNA sequence: TGTGCCCTTGGGCCGAGAGGTCCTAAACAGGGGATACGCCCGGACACCGATAAACTCATCTTT. It codes for CALGPRGPKQGIRPDTDKLIF.

This clone was observed a handful of times. This DNA's translation and the protein TCRdb lists, from a much larger clone, do not match at residue 10, likely due to a read error; the protein shown is translated from the DNA. The J gene is TRDJ3, the V gene TRDV2, with 11 bases identical to TRDD3. The CDR3 consists of 19 residues. Germline CDR1 is GEAIGNYY and CDR2 is EKD. V lost 0 bases, J lost 0 bases, and 3 bases stayed unmatched. The CDR3 DNA reads as TGTGCCTGTGACACCTACTGGGGGATAGGCTCCTGGGACACCCGACAGATGTTTTTC. Protein: CACDTYWGIGSWDTRQMFF.

The chain is built from TRDV1 and TRDJ1; TRDD3 agrees at 11 bases. J lost 4 bases, V lost 0 bases, and 19 bases had no gene match. The CDR3 sequence is 21 residues long. The germline V gene encodes CDR1 TSWWSYY and CDR2 QGS. Here the CDR3 DNA reads TGTGCTCTTGGGGAACTCGCTTCCTACGTAGGCTTGGGGGATACGCGCGATAAACTCATCTTT. Translation: CALGELASYVGLGDTRDKLIF.

Remarks on this clone: A far larger clone is one nucleotide away, so this likely arose from a read error. The chain recombines TRAV29/DV5 with TRDJ3, with TRDD3 matching 9 bases. The germline V gene encodes CDR1 NSMFDY and CDR2 ISSIKDK. The CDR3 runs 23 residues. The CDR3 coding sequence is TGTGCAGCAAGTTTACCGGGTCCCCTTAAGACTGGGGGAAACTCCTGGGACATCCGACAGATGTTTTTC. This encodes CAASLPGPLKTGGNSWDIRQMFF.

In its sample, this clone was seen a few times. A far larger clone differs by one base, so this is likely a read error. This sample also contains other DNA sequences that code for the same CDR3. The chain links TRDV1 to TRDJ1; maybe TRDD3 (5 bases). Per germline, CDR1 TSWWSYY and CDR2 QGS. CDR3 length: 20 residues. Trimming shortened V by 0 bases and J by 0 bases, and 23 bases separated the two germline ends. The CDR3 here is CALGELNGPSRGLYTDKLIF. CDR3 coding DNA: TGTGCTCTTGGGGAACTTAACGGTCCCTCACGGGGGCTCTACACCGATAAACTCATCTTT.

By share of the sample, this clone is large. The same CDR3 also results from other DNA sequences found in this sample. V and J are TRDV1 and TRDJ2; 9 bases are shared with TRDD3. Trimming took 0 bases from V and 12 from J; bases not matched to a gene: 23. In germline, CDR1 is TSWWSYY, CDR2 QGS. This CDR3 comprises 20 residues. In DNA form, the CDR3 reads TGTGCTCTTGGGGAACTAGTTCTACCCCGTGAGTGGGGGATAGGGGGGGAACTCTTCTTT. Encoded protein: CALGELVLPREWGIGGELFF.

This clone was counted a few times. The protein held in TCRdb is that of a much larger clone and does not match this DNA's translation at residues 4 and 6, likely because of a read error; the protein shown is translated from the DNA. The chain links TRDV2 to TRDJ2, with 10 bases that match TRDD3. The CDR3 spans 15 residues. J lost 9 bases, V lost 4 bases, and 10 bases had no gene match. From germline, CDR1 is GEAIGNYY and CDR2 EKD. CDR3 in amino acids: CACETAGDTRTQLFF. The CDR3 DNA sequence: TGTGCCTGTGAAACCGCGGGGGATACGCGAACACAACTCTTCTTT.

With respect to this clone: For this DNA, TCRdb reports the protein of a much larger clone, which diverges at residue 6, most likely from a read error; the protein presented here is translated directly from the DNA. The V and J genes are TRDV2 and TRDJ2; a possible D gene is TRDD3 (6 bases). Germline V gives CDR1 GEAIGNYY, CDR2 EKD. V shed 0 bases and J shed 1 base, with 8 bases lying between them. This CDR3 comprises 15 residues. The CDR3 bases are TGTGCCTGTGACACCTGGGGGGATTTGACAGCACAACTCTTCTTT. Its translation is CACDTWGDLTAQLFF.

This clone appeared a few times. Given a far larger clone just one base away, this is likely a sequencing read error. Other DNA variants within this sample encode the same CDR3. This sequence joins TRDV2 and TRDJ3; D ambiguous. CDR1 GEAIGNYY and CDR2 EKD come from the germline V gene. V was trimmed by 0 bases and J by 0 bases, leaving 11 bases between them. The CDR3 spans 18 residues. In DNA, the CDR3 is TGTGCCTGTGACACCGGCTACCTTTTCTCCTGGGACACCCGACAGATGTTTTTC. Amino acids: CACDTGYLFSWDTRQMFF.

This clone turned up a few times. The protein in TCRdb stems from a much larger clone and differs at residue 3 from this DNA's translation, likely a read error; here the protein is translated from the DNA. V gene TRDV1 combines with J gene TRDJ2, with D perhaps TRDD3 (5 bases). Per germline, CDR1 TSWWSYY and CDR2 QGS. This CDR3 region has 18 residues. The CDR3 spells CAFGELPPFTTLTAQLFF. In nucleotides, the CDR3 is TGTGCTTTTGGGGAACTCCCCCCTTTTACTACTTTGACAGCACAACTCTTCTTT.

About this clone: The TCRdb protein comes from a much larger clone and disagrees with this DNA's translation at residue 10, likely due to a read error; the protein given here is derived from the DNA. The chain links TRDV1 to TRDJ3; 11 nucleotides match TRDD3. CDR1 and CDR2 from the germline V gene are TSWWSYY and QGS. After removal of 3 bases from V and 1 base from J, the junction contained 2 bases not matched to a gene. This CDR3 has 18 residues. CDR3 DNA: TGTGCTCTTGGGGAGTACTGGGGGATATCCTGGGACACCCGACAGATGTTTTTC. This translates into CALGEYWGISWDTRQMFF.

Notes on this clone: Translating this DNA gives a protein that differs at residue 10 from the TCRdb one, which belongs to a much larger clone; a read error is likely, and the protein shown is this translation. The J gene is TRDJ3, the V gene TRDV2; 10 bases are a match to TRDD3. The trim removed 0 bases at V and 0 bases at J, leaving 7 bases unmatched. Germline CDR1 and CDR2: GEAIGNYY and EKD. The CDR3 contains 20 residues. The CDR3 bases are TGTGCCTGTGACACCGTACTGGGGGATGAAAGCTCCTGGGACACCCGACAGATGTTTTTC. As protein: CACDTVLGDESSWDTRQMFF.

This clone was seen more than once but under ten times. Just one base apart from a much larger clone, this may be a read error. The sample has other DNA sequences that encode this CDR3 too. The chain links TRDV1 to TRDJ1, with D tentatively TRDD2 or TRDD3 (6 bases each). Germline V gene lookup returns CDR1 TSWWSYY and CDR2 QGS. The CDR3 totals 22 residues. Trimming stripped 4 bases from V and 1 base from J, with 34 bases between. The CDR3: CALGVSPSPGDSGGVCTDKLIF. The CDR3 coding sequence is TGTGCTCTTGGGGTCTCGCCTTCCCCTGGGGACTCCGGGGGGGTTTGCACCGATAAACTCATCTTT.

This clone is medium-sized. It is likely a read error: a sequence one base away is far more abundant. Other nucleotide sequences in the sample specify the same CDR3. The chain has TRDV2 and TRDJ2; 8 positions match TRDD3. The CDR3 spans 18 residues. From germline, CDR1 is GEAIGNYY and CDR2 EKD. In nucleotides, the CDR3 is TGTGCCTGTGACGCCCTTACTGGGGGTCCTCACCTGACAGCACAACTCTTCTTC. Translating gives CACDALTGGPHLTAQLFF.

Notes on this clone: A far larger clone is one base from this, pointing to a likely read error. The same CDR3 is also encoded by other DNA sequences in this sample. V is TRDV2 and J is TRDJ3; 9 positions match TRDD3. Germline assignment: CDR1 GEAIGNYY and CDR2 EKD. This CDR3 has 17 amino acids. V lost 1 base to trimming and J lost 5 bases; unmatched junction nucleotides: 5. The CDR3 DNA reads as TGTGCCTGTGACACTAAGGGGATACGAAGGGACACCCGACAGATGTTTTTC. Translation: CACDTKGIRRDTRQMFF.

For this clone: This DNA translates differently at residue 4 from the TCRdb protein, which is that of a much larger clone; a read error is likely, and the protein shown is the DNA's own translation. The V gene is TRDV2, the J gene TRDJ3; 9 positions match TRDD3. The CDR3 is made up of 19 amino acids. CDR1 GEAIGNYY and CDR2 EKD come from the germline V gene. CDR3 sequence: CACNTFTGGSSWDTRQMFF. The CDR3 bases are TGTGCCTGTAACACGTTTACTGGGGGAAGCTCCTGGGACACCCGACAGATGTTTTTC.

This clone came up a few times. TCRdb shows a much larger clone's protein in place of this DNA's translation, and the two differ at residue 10, likely through a read error; the protein shown is translated from the DNA. V is TRDV2 and J is TRDJ3, with 7 bases lining up with TRDD3. This CDR3 is 22 amino acids long. Germline CDR1 GEAIGNYY, CDR2 EKD. V gave up 0 bases and J gave up 0 bases; unmatched junction bases: 16. The CDR3 DNA sequence: TGTGCCTGTGACACCGAGTGGACTGGGGTATACTTCAGCTCCTGGGACACCCGACAGATGTTTTTC. It encodes CACDTEWTGVYFSSWDTRQMFF.

Concerning this clone: The likely explanation is a read error, given a far larger clone one base away. Other DNA sequences within the sample encode an identical CDR3. V and J are TRDV2 and TRDJ3; 12 bases align to TRDD3. With 2 bases clipped from V and 7 bases from J, the junction kept 5 bases outside the gene matches. CDR3 length equals 17 residues. Germline V lookup: CDR1 GEAIGNYY, CDR2 EKD. The CDR3 spells CACDKLGDTRDTRQMFF. Here the CDR3 DNA reads TGTGCCTGTGACAAACTGGGGGATACCCGAGACACCCGACAGATGTTTTTC.

This clone was detected a few times. The translation of this DNA and the TCRdb protein of a much larger clone differ at residue 3, probably owing to a read error; the protein shown here is translated from the DNA. This rearrangement joins TRDV2 to TRDJ3; 11 nucleotides agree with TRDD3. CDR1 is GEAIGNYY, CDR2 EKD, per germline. The CDR3 covers 19 residues. The CDR3 DNA reads TGTGCCCGTGACACCTACTGGGGGATAAGCTCCTGGGACACCCGACAGATGTTTTTC. Protein sequence: CARDTYWGISSWDTRQMFF.

In the case of this clone: This sequence may be a read error, since a much larger clone differs from it by one base. V is TRDV1 and J is TRDJ1; D is possibly TRDD3 (8 bases). Between the trimmed V and J ends, which lost 3 bases and 0 bases, there was a span of 44 bases. Per germline, CDR1 TSWWSYY and CDR2 QGS. The CDR3 totals 26 residues. The CDR3 DNA follows: TGTGCTCTTGGGGAGCCCCTCTTCCTATTGAAAGTACTGGGGGGTACCGCACGATCCTACACCGATAAACTCATCTTT. Its translation is CALGEPLFLLKVLGGTARSYTDKLIF.

This clone was counted only a few times. A far larger clone lies a single base away; this is likely a read error. Other DNA sequences in the sample encode the same CDR3. The gene calls are TRDV1 and TRDJ2; 9 bases map to TRDD3. The CDR3 spans 21 residues. Germline V CDR1 and CDR2: TSWWSYY, QGS. The CDR3 loop is CALGELGLPPALGDSTAQLFF. The DNA for the CDR3 is TGTGCTCTTGGGGAACTAGGGCTTCCCCCGGCGCTGGGGGATTCGACAGCGCAACTCTTCTTT.

The V gene is TRDV2, the J gene TRDJ1, with 13 nucleotides matching TRDD3. There are 20 residues in the CDR3. V trimming: 3 bases; J trimming: 0 bases; junction bases outside the gene matches: 15. CDR1 is GEAIGNYY and CDR2 is EKD in the germline V gene. CDR3 DNA: TGTGCCTGTGACCCTTTACCAAACTGGGGGATACGGTTGTACACCGATAAACTCATCTTT. Translation gives CACDPLPNWGIRLYTDKLIF.

For this clone: This likely came from a read error, as a far larger clone is one base away. The chain joins TRDV2 to TRDJ3; D is perhaps TRDD2 (6 bases). Germline CDR1 is GEAIGNYY and CDR2 is EKD. The germline V and J ends were trimmed by 0 bases and 0 bases, with 20 bases remaining between them. This CDR3 has 21 residues. CDR3 loop: CACDTGDLPGKSSWDTRQMFF. DNA for the CDR3: TGTGCCTGTGACACCGGAGACCTTCCCGGGAAGTCCTCCTGGGACACCCGACAGATGTTTTTC.

In this sample, this clone turned up a few times. The TCRdb record carries a much larger clone's protein, which differs from this DNA's translation at residue 15; a read error is the likely cause, and the protein listed here is the DNA translation. V gene TRDV2 combines with J gene TRDJ3; D is possibly TRDD3 (6 bases). CDR1 is GEAIGNYY and CDR2 is EKD in the germline V gene. CDR3 length: 17 residues. CDR3 coding DNA: TGTGCCTGTGACAGTACTGGGAGCTCCTGGGACACCCGACAGTTGTTTTTC. Its translation: CACDSTGSSWDTRQLFF.

On this clone itself: The TCRdb protein, from a much larger clone, departs from this DNA's translation at residue 4, likely by read error; the protein shown derives from the DNA. This sequence joins TRDV2 and TRDJ3; 13 bases align to TRDD3. Trimming at V came to 5 bases and at J to 1 base, leaving 7 bases not matched to a gene. The CDR3 totals 19 residues. Germline V lookup: CDR1 GEAIGNYY, CDR2 EKD. CDR3 loop: CACGKVLGDTSWDTRQMFF. The CDR3 DNA sequence: TGTGCCTGTGGCAAAGTACTGGGGGATACGTCCTGGGACACCCGACAGATGTTTTTC.

This clone occurred a few times. A far larger clone is just one base off, so this is likely a read error. Other DNA sequences in the sample encode the same CDR3. The chain employs TRDV2 and TRDJ3; 11 nucleotides agree with TRDD3. The germline V gene encodes CDR1 GEAIGNYY and CDR2 EKD. The CDR3 covers 20 residues. The V segment lost 1 base and the J segment 0 bases; nucleotides outside the gene matches: 7. CDR3 bases: TGTGCCTGTGACACTGTACTGGGGGATAAAAGCTCCTGGGACACCCGACAGATGTTTTTC. This encodes CACDTVLGDKSSWDTRQMFF.

To note about this clone: A single base separates this from a much larger clone, so it may be a read error. Distinct nucleotide sequences in the sample also encode this CDR3. This chain uses TRDV3 with TRDJ3; 7 bases fit TRDD3. The germline CDR1 and CDR2 sequences are TVYSNPD and GDNSRS (reference sequence). The CDR3 is made up of 18 amino acids. This CDR3 reads CAFSTGDARSWDTRQMFF. CDR3 nucleotide sequence: TGCGCCTTTAGTACGGGGGATGCCCGGTCCTGGGACACCCGACAGATGTTTTTC.

In its sample, this clone was seen a few times. TCRdb's protein, taken from a much larger clone, differs from this DNA's translation at residue 16, likely owing to a read error; the protein displayed comes from the DNA. The CDR3 sequence: CAASAVSHILGDTRRADKLIF. The CDR3 DNA follows: TGTGCAGCAAGCGCGGTTTCCCACATACTGGGGGATACGCGTCGGGCCGATAAACTCATCTTT. V and J are TRAV29/DV5 and TRDJ1, with 13 bases aligning to TRDD3. Germline assignment: CDR1 NSMFDY and CDR2 ISSIKDK. Losses at the gene ends were 0 bases for V and 3 bases for J; bases not matched to a gene: 20. The CDR3 runs to 21 residues.